One T cell receptor (beta chain) is described in this entry. Seattle's cohort entered during active infection and was followed longitudinally. The data were obtained in a study of blood T cell repertoires in COVID-19. Turning to the study itself: There were acute and convalescent COVID-19 samples, and they came from the United States, Italy and Spain.

Methods used by the authors: Using reference gene primer amplification, nucleated cell counts were estimated. Only in-frame clones appear in the TCRdb table, and some are missing; sequencing was by immunoSEQ multiplex PCR. V, J and clone size derive from that table, while D and trimming were established from the DNA sequence. The data show approximately 350,000 clones, with 87% seen just once and more than 5% held by the top ten. The sequence derives from a woman between 50 and 59 years old with COVID-19, enrolled during active disease. Material for sequencing was peripheral blood.

DNA for the CDR3: TGTGCCAGCTCCCAGGGTAGCGGATACGAGCAGTACTTC. Amino acid sequence: CASSQGSGYEQYF. The chain employs TRBV19 and TRBJ2-7, with D tentatively TRBD2 (6 bases). V gave up 9 bases and J gave up 4 bases, with 16 bases separating them. Per germline, CDR1 LNHDA and CDR2 SQIVND (reference sequence). This CDR3 contains 13 residues. Full variable domain (remainder filled in from reference TRBV19 and TRBJ2-7): DGGITQSPKYLFRKEGQNVTLSCEQNLNHDAMYWYRQDPGQGLRLIYYSQIVNDFQKGDIAEGYSVSREKKESFPLTVTSAQKNPTAFYLCASSQGSGYEQYFGPGTRLTVT.